This T cell receptor (beta chain) was recorded in a study of Ad26.COV2.S vaccination and SARS-CoV-2 variants. At the level of the study: Dosing was one shot or two shots 56 days apart. Study results and caveats: In vaccinated individuals, spike-specific CD8+ and CD4+ T cell responses reportedly displayed substantial breadth. Analyses that measured TCR breadth and depth may have underestimated total T cell responses.

Profiled with immunoSEQ multiplex PCR; TCRdb holds only in-frame clones, not every one. Of about 420,000 clones detected, 88% appear once; the ten largest clones hold roughly 4%. V gave up 2 bases and J gave up 7 bases, with 6 bases separating them. Germline values: CDR1 SNHLY, CDR2 FYNNEI. The CDR3 has 13 amino acids. To note about this clone: What it binds is not known.

Treatment given: about 20 received Ad26.COV2.S at low or high dose, single or two shots; about 5 received placebo; per-sample allocation not given. It was on day 63 after the first vaccine or placebo injection that samples were taken. This chain uses TRBV2 with TRBJ1-6; D not resolved. Here the sequenced sample was peripheral blood, taken in a trial of Ad26.COV2.S vaccine versus placebo. The sequence came from a person aged 18 to 65 who received the Ad26.COV2.S COVID-19 vaccine or a placebo. CDR3 sequence (DNA): TGTGCCAGCAGTGAAAATTGGAATTCACCCCTCCACTTT. Its protein product is CASSENWNSPLHF.